The source of this TCR beta chain is a study of blood T cell repertoires in COVID-19. Study in general: Samples representing acute and convalescent COVID-19 were sourced from the United States, Italy and Spain.

V shed 4 bases, J shed 5 bases, and the junction held 11 bases outside the gene matches. CDR1 SGHKS and CDR2 YYEKEE come from the germline V gene (reference sequence). The CDR3 loop spans 16 amino acids. Seattle enrolled patients during active infection and tracked them longitudinally. Assay: immunoSEQ multiplex PCR; the TCRdb copy retains only in-frame clones and omits some. The sample yields 300,000 to 400,000 clones, roughly 90% seen once. The sequence was obtained from a man younger than 40 with COVID-19, enrolled during active disease. This chain links TRBV5-5 with TRBJ1-1; 10 bases are a match to TRBD1. The sequenced sample consisted of peripheral blood. The CDR3 protein is CASSPLPGQGRTEAFF. In DNA form, the CDR3 reads TGTGCCAGCAGCCCCCTACCGGGACAGGGGAGGACTGAAGCTTTCTTT.